Each of the 9 T cell receptor beta chains below was sequenced from the same sample in a study of tumor-infiltrating lymphocytes in oesophageal squamous cell carcinoma. TCRdb processed the PCR reads anew with MiXCR; each CDR3 protein has one entry. The table lists some 18,000 distinct CDR3 sequences, over 40% of them singletons. Sample: normal esophageal tissue next to the tumor. Source of these receptors: a male donor with esophageal squamous cell carcinoma.

To note about this clonotype: This CDR3 fails to terminate in the conserved phenylalanine or tryptophan, so it likely reflects a read error. It is unclear where the CDR3 begins or ends on the DNA, so no DNA is shown, and the CDR3 is as TCRdb lists it. V usage is TRBV7-2 and J usage is TRBJ1-6. Germline-derived CDR1 and CDR2 are SGHTA and FQGNSA. The CDR3 sequence runs 9 residues, both termini included. The CDR3 here is CASSLVSGS.

This clonotype was observed many times. V and J are TRBV5-1 and TRBJ2-1; 11 bases fit TRBD2. This CDR3 contains 14 residues. With V trimmed by 4 bases and J by 6 bases, 3 bases remained unmatched. Germline CDR1 SGHRS, CDR2 YFSETQ. The CDR3 is CASSTLAGVNEQFF. CDR3 nucleotide sequence: TGCGCCAGCAGCACACTAGCGGGAGTCAATGAGCAGTTCTTC.

This clonotype was seen repeatedly, ten times or more. The genes are TRBV6-1 and TRBJ2-1; 9 bases are a match to TRBD1. The CDR3 contains 13 residues. The germline CDR1 and CDR2 sequences are MNHNS and SASEGT. The ends lost 5 bases at V and 12 bases at J; junction bases unmatched: 8. The CDR3 spells CASSNQQGARQFF. Here the CDR3 DNA reads TGTGCCAGCAGTAACCAACAGGGGGCGCGGCAGTTCTTC.

This clonotype has at least ten counts. The genes are TRBV10-2 and TRBJ2-2; D not resolved. The CDR3 is 12 residues long. Trimming shortened V by 10 bases and J by 6 bases, and 12 bases separated the two germline ends. CDR1 and CDR2 from the germline V gene are WSHSY and SAAADI. The CDR3 reads CATLTLPGELFF. CDR3 sequence (DNA): TGCGCCACCTTGACGCTGCCCGGGGAGCTGTTTTTT.

This clonotype showed up many times. The chain recombines TRBV19 with TRBJ1-5, with D unclear. The CDR3 has 16 amino acids. V lost 3 bases and J lost 0, with 12 bases in between. Germline V gives CDR1 LNHDA, CDR2 SQIVND (reference sequence). The CDR3 protein is CASSIGIAYSNQPQHF. The CDR3, as DNA: TGTGCCAGTAGTATTGGCATAGCTTATAGCAATCAGCCCCAGCATTTT. Filled out from reference TRBV19 and TRBJ1-5, the complete variable domain reads DGGITQSPKYLFRKEGQNVTLSCEQNLNHDAMYWYRQDPGQGLRLIYYSQIVNDFQKGDIAEGYSVSREKKESFPLTVTSAQKNPTAFYLCASSIGIAYSNQPQHFGDGTRLSIL.

Relative to its sample, this clonotype is medium-sized (0.01 to 0.1%). The chain employs TRBV7-9 and TRBJ2-1; possible D gene TRBD2, 5 bases. CDR1 is SEHNR, CDR2 FQNEAQ, per germline (reference sequence). Trimming shortened V by 4 bases and J by 0 bases, and 10 bases separated the two germline ends. CDR3 size: 15 residues. The DNA for the CDR3 is TGTGCCAGCAGCTACGCGGGTTACTCCTACAATGAGCAGTTCTTC. This encodes CASSYAGYSYNEQFF.

At least ten counts were recorded for this clonotype. This may arise from a read error, as a much more abundant clone is one base away. V is TRBV11-2 and J is TRBJ2-1; D may be TRBD1 (6 bases). V was clipped by 1 base and J by 10 bases, with 17 bases between them. Germline-derived CDR1 and CDR2 are SGHAT and FQNNGV. The CDR3 consists of 15 residues. CDR3 region: CASSLAQGFAYEQFF. The CDR3, as DNA: TGTGCCAGCAGCTTAGCCCAGGGGTTTGCCTACGAGCAGTTCTTC.

Ten or more counts support this clonotype. The J gene is TRBJ2-1, the V gene TRBV28; perhaps TRBD1 as D (5 bases). Germline V gene data show CDR1 as MDHEN and CDR2 as SYDVKM. The CDR3 sequence is 12 residues long. The V gene lost 3 bases and the J gene lost 7 bases, with 7 bases spanning the gap. The CDR3: CASSFRGNEQFF. CDR3 DNA: TGTGCCAGCAGTTTTAGGGGTAATGAGCAGTTCTTC.

This clonotype ranks as medium-sized. The chain carries TRBV12-5 and TRBJ2-1; 7 nucleotides line up with TRBD2. Trimming at V came to 1 base and at J to 10 bases, leaving 7 bases not matched to a gene. CDR1 LGHNT and CDR2 FRNRAP come from the germline V gene. The CDR3 extends over 14 amino acids. The CDR3 spells CASGLGTSQSEQFF. The CDR3 DNA is TGTGCTAGTGGTTTGGGGACTAGTCAATCCGAGCAGTTCTTC. Drawing the rest from reference TRBV12-5 and TRBJ2-1, the complete variable domain is DARVTQTPRHKVTEMGQEVTMRCQPILGHNTVFWYRQTMMQGLELLAYFRNRAPLDDSGMPKDRFSAEMPDATLATLKIQPSEPRDSAVYFCASGLGTSQSEQFFGPGTRLTVL.